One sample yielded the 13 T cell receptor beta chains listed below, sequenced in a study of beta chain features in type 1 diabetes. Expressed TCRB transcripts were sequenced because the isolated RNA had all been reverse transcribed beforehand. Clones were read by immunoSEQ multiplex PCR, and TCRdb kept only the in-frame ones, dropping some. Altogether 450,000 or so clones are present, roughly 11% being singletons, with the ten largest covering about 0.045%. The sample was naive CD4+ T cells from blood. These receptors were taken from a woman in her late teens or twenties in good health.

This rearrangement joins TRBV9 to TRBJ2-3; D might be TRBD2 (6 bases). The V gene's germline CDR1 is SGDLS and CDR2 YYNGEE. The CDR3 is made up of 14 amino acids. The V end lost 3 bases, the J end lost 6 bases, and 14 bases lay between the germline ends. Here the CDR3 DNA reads TGTGCCAGCAGCGGGAGGGGAGTGGTGGATACGCAGTATTTT. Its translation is CASSGRGVVDTQYF.

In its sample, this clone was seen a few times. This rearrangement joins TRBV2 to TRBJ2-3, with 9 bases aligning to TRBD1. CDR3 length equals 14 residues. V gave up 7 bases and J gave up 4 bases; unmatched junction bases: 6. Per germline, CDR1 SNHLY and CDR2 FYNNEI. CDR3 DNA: TGTGCCAGCACCCCCGGGACAGGGCCAGATACGCAGTATTTT. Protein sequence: CASTPGTGPDTQYF. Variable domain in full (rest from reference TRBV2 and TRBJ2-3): EPEVTQTPSHQVTQMGQEVILRCVPISNHLYFYWYRQILGQKVEFLVSFYNNEISEKSEIFDDQFSVERPDGSNFTLKIRSTKLEDSAMYFCASTPGTGPDTQYFGPGTRLTVL.

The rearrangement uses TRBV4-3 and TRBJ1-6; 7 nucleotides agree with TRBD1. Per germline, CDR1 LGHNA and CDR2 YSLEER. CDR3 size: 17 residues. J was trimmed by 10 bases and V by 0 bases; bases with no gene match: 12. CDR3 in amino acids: CASSQDPFQDRSSPLHF. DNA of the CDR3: TGCGCCAGCAGCCAAGATCCTTTTCAGGACAGGAGCTCACCCCTCCACTTT.

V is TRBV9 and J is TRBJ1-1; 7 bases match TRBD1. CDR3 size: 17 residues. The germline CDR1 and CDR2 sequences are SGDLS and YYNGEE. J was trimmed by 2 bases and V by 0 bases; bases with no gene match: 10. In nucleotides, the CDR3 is TGTGCCAGCAGCGTAGCCCCGATTAACAGGGGTAACACTGAAGCTTTCTTT. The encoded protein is CASSVAPINRGNTEAFF.

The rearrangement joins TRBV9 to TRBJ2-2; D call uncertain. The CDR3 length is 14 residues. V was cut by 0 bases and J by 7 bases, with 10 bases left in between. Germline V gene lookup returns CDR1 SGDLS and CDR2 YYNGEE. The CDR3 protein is CASSVGEGVGELFF. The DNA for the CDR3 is TGTGCCAGCAGCGTAGGCGAAGGTGTCGGGGAGCTGTTTTTT.

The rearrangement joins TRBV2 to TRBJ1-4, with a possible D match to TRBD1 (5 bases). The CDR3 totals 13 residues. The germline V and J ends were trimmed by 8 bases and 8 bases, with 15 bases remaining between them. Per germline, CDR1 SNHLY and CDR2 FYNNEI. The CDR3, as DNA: TGTGCCAGCCATCGACAGCCTGGGGAAAAACTGTTTTTT. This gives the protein CASHRQPGEKLFF.

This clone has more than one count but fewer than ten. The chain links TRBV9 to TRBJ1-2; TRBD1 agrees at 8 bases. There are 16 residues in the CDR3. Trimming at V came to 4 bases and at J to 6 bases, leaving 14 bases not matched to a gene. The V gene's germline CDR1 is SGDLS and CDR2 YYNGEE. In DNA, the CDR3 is TGTGCCAGCAGCCGAATGGGACAGGTATACGGAAATGGCTACACCTTC. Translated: CASSRMGQVYGNGYTF. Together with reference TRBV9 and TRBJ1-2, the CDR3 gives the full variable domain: DSGVTQTPKHLITATGQRVTLRCSPRSGDLSVYWYQQSLDQGLQFLIQYYNGEERAKGNILERFSAQQFPDLHSELNLSSLELGDSALYFCASSRMGQVYGNGYTFGSGTRLTVV.

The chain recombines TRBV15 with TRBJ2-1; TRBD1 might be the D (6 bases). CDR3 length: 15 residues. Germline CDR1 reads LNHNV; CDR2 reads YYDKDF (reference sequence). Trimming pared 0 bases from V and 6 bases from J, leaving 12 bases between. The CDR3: CATSRDLQGANEQFF. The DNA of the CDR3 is TGTGCCACCAGCAGAGACCTACAGGGAGCCAATGAGCAGTTCTTC.

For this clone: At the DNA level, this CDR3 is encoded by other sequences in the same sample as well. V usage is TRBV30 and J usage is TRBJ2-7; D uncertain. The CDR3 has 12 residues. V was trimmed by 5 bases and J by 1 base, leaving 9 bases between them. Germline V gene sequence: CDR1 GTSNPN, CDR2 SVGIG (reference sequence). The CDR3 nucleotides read TGTGCCTGGGGTCGGAGTTCCTACGAGCAGTACTTC. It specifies CAWGRSSYEQYF. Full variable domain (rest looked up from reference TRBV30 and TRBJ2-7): SQTIHQWPATLVQPVGSPLSLECTVEGTSNPNLYWYRQAAGRGLQLLFYSVGIGQISSEVPQNLSASRPQDRQFILSSKKLLLSDSGFYLCAWGRSSYEQYFGPGTRLTVT.

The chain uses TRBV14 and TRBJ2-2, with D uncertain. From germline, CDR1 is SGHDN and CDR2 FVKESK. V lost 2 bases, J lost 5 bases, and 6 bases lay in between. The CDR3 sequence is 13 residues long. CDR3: CASSQSLTGELFF. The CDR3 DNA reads TGTGCCAGCAGCCAAAGTTTGACCGGGGAGCTGTTTTTT.

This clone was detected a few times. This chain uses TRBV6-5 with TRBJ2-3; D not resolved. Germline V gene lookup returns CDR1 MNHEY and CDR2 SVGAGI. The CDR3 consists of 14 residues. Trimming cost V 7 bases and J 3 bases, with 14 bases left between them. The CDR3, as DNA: TGTGCCAGCAAAGACGGTCTTAGAACAGATACGCAGTATTTT. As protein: CASKDGLRTDTQYF.

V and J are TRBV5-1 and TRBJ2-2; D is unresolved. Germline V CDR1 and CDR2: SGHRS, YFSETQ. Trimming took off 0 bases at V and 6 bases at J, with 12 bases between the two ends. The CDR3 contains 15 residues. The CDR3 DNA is TGCGCCAGCAGCTTGGGGGTGGCGCAGGCCGGGGAGCTGTTTTTT. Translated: CASSLGVAQAGELFF.

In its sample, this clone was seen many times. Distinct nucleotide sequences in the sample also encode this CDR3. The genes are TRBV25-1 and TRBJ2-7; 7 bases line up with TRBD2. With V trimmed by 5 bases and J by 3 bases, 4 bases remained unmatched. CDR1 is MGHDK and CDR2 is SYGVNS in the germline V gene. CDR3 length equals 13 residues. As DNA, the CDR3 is TGTGCCAGCAGTCCCGCGGGGGTCTACGAGCAGTACTTC. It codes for CASSPAGVYEQYF.